The 26 T cell receptor beta chains in this list originate from one sample, sequenced in a study of blood T cell repertoires in COVID-19. TCRdb's copy holds only in-frame clones and misses some; the assay was immunoSEQ multiplex PCR. Of approximately 240,000 clones listed, around 86% are singletons. The specimen sequenced was peripheral blood. All receptors derive from a woman aged 30 to 39 who had recovered from COVID-19.

J is TRBJ2-7 and V is TRBV6-6; 11 bases are shared with TRBD1. CDR3 length: 15 amino acids. V lost 5 bases, J lost 3 bases, and 6 bases stayed unmatched. Germline V gene data show CDR1 as MNHNY and CDR2 as SVGAGI (reference sequence). DNA of the CDR3: TGTGCCAGCAGTCTACCGGGACAGGGGGTCTACGAGCAGTACTTC. It is translated as CASSLPGQGVYEQYF.

The chain uses TRBV18 and TRBJ2-7, with D maybe TRBD2 (5 bases). The germline V gene encodes CDR1 KGHSH and CDR2 LQKENI. This CDR3 contains 13 residues. The V and J ends lost 3 bases and 7 bases respectively, with 13 bases between them. CDR3 in amino acids: CASSPSSGGEQYF. The DNA for the CDR3 is TGTGCCAGCTCACCCTCCAGCGGCGGGGAGCAGTACTTC.

V gene TRBV19 combines with J gene TRBJ1-1; 10 bases are shared with TRBD1. The CDR3 is made up of 18 amino acids. The junction had 17 bases not matched to a gene; V was cut back by 9 bases and J by 1 base. The germline gives CDR1 LNHDA, CDR2 SQIVND (reference sequence). Here the CDR3 DNA reads TGTGCCAGGCAGCCGGGACAGGGGACCCGCGGTGGGAACACTGAAGCTTTCTTT. It yields the protein CARQPGQGTRGGNTEAFF. The whole variable domain, filled in from reference TRBV19 and TRBJ1-1, reads DGGITQSPKYLFRKEGQNVTLSCEQNLNHDAMYWYRQDPGQGLRLIYYSQIVNDFQKGDIAEGYSVSREKKESFPLTVTSAQKNPTAFYLCARQPGQGTRGGNTEAFFGQGTRLTVV.

The chain is built from TRBV4-2 and TRBJ1-2, with TRBD1 as a possible D gene (6 bases). CDR3 length: 14 residues. Deletions cut 0 bases from V and 8 bases from J, with 13 bases between. Germline CDR1 and CDR2: LGHNA and YNFKEQ. The CDR3 bases are TGTGCCAGCAGCCAAGATCGGCAGGGGAAAGGCTACACCTTC. It is translated as CASSQDRQGKGYTF.

This clone was recorded a few times. V usage is TRBV5-1 and J usage is TRBJ1-1, with a tentative D call TRBD1 (6 bases). CDR3 length: 14 residues. Germline-derived CDR1 and CDR2 are SGHRS and YFSETQ. V dropped 4 bases and J dropped 1 base, with 11 bases sitting between them. The CDR3 loop is CASSPQQGNTEAFF. The CDR3 DNA sequence: TGCGCCAGCAGCCCCCAACAGGGGAACACTGAAGCTTTCTTT.

The chain combines TRBV5-4 with TRBJ2-5; 10 bases are shared with TRBD2. V was pared by 2 bases and J by 4 bases, with 5 bases of the junction left unmatched. The germline CDR1 and CDR2 sequences are SGHNT and YYREEE (reference sequence). This CDR3 spans 15 amino acids. This CDR3 reads CASSLQRGGVETQYF. Written as DNA, the CDR3 is TGTGCCAGCAGCTTACAGCGGGGGGGCGTAGAGACCCAGTACTTC. Using reference TRBV5-4 and TRBJ2-5 for the parts outside the CDR3, the full variable domain is ETGVTQSPTHLIKTRGQQVTLRCSSQSGHNTVSWYQQALGQGPQFIFQYYREEENGRGNFPPRFSGLQFPNYSSELNVNALELDDSALYLCASSLQRGGVETQYFGPGTRLLVL.

Turning to this clone: The same CDR3 arises from other DNA sequences in this sample as well. The chain recombines TRBV5-1 with TRBJ1-4; perhaps TRBD1 as D (6 bases). This CDR3 has 15 residues. V shed 4 bases and J shed 0 bases, with 10 bases lying between them. The germline CDR1 and CDR2 sequences are SGHRS and YFSETQ. CDR3 residues: CASSTEGATNEKLFF. The CDR3 region has the DNA TGCGCCAGCAGCACCGAGGGGGCAACTAATGAAAAACTGTTTTTT.

This clone was seen more than once but under ten times. The genes are TRBV5-4 and TRBJ1-2; 8 bases map to TRBD1. The V gene's germline CDR1 is SGHNT and CDR2 YYREEE (reference sequence). The V gene end was trimmed by 7 bases and the J gene end by 5 bases; junction bases not matched to a gene: 10. This CDR3 contains 14 residues. CDR3 loop: CASGVDRGFYGYTF. The CDR3 DNA follows: TGTGCCAGCGGGGTCGACAGGGGCTTTTATGGCTACACCTTC. Full variable domain (missing parts from reference TRBV5-4 and TRBJ1-2): ETGVTQSPTHLIKTRGQQVTLRCSSQSGHNTVSWYQQALGQGPQFIFQYYREEENGRGNFPPRFSGLQFPNYSSELNVNALELDDSALYLCASGVDRGFYGYTFGSGTRLTVV.

The chain uses TRBV11-2 and TRBJ2-2, with a weak D call TRBD2 (5 bases). Trimming cost V 1 base and J 3 bases, with 9 bases left between them. The CDR3 is 15 residues long. Germline lookup yields CDR1 SGHAT and CDR2 FQNNGV. CDR3 sequence (DNA): TGTGCCAGCAGCTTAGTGTCGGGATACACCGGGGAGCTGTTTTTT. It yields the protein CASSLVSGYTGELFF.

The chain employs TRBV21-1 and TRBJ2-1; the tabulated D call, TRBD1, remains unverified against the DNA. TRBV21-1 is designated a pseudogene. CDR3 length equals 16 residues. The CDR3 DNA sequence: TGTGCCAGCAGCAAAGAAGGGACAGGGGATCACAATGAGCAGTTCTTC. It yields the protein CASSKEGTGDHNEQFF.

The J gene is TRBJ1-2, the V gene TRBV12-3 or TRBV12-4; D possibly corresponds to TRBD1 (5 bases). Trimming took 4 bases from V and 8 from J, leaving 14 bases between them. This CDR3 has 13 amino acids. CDR3 nucleotide sequence: TGTGCCAGCAGTTCCGGGGGGTTAGGAGGCTACACCTTC. Translating gives CASSSGGLGGYTF.

The gene calls are TRBV5-1 and TRBJ1-2; 8 positions match TRBD1. Unmatched junction bases numbered 4, after V lost 2 bases and J lost 4 bases. CDR1 is SGHRS and CDR2 is YFSETQ in the germline V gene. The length of the CDR3 is 14 residues. The CDR3 nucleotides read TGCGCCAGCAGCTTAGACAGGGGATCCTATGGCTACACCTTC. As protein: CASSLDRGSYGYTF.

This chain connects TRBV5-4 to TRBJ2-3; TRBD2 might be the D (7 bases). CDR3 length: 15 residues. V shed 5 bases and J shed 3 bases, with 16 bases lying between them. Germline CDR1 and CDR2: SGHNT and YYREEE (reference sequence). The CDR3 DNA sequence: TGTGCCAGCAGGGACTGGGGGGGGCGGACAGATACGCAGTATTTT. This gives the protein CASRDWGGRTDTQYF.

The chain uses TRBV21-1 and TRBJ1-3. TRBV21-1 is shown as a pseudogene. This CDR3 is built from 17 residues. The CDR3 DNA sequence: TGTGCCAGAGGAGGGGCCCCAAGCTTTAATCCTGGAAACACCATATATTTT. This codes for CARGGAPSFNPGNTIYF.

CDR3 residues: CASSLVGGLDQPQHF. The CDR3 coding sequence is TGTGCCAGCAGCTTAGTAGGCGGGTTGGATCAGCCCCAGCATTTT. The chain is built from TRBV7-2 and TRBJ1-5; no clear D gene. Trimming pared 1 base from V and 5 bases from J, leaving 12 bases between. The CDR3 has 15 amino acids. Germline CDR1 and CDR2: SGHTA and FQGNSA.

The chain recombines TRBV5-1 with TRBJ2-3, with D maybe TRBD1 (5 bases). In germline, CDR1 is SGHRS, CDR2 YFSETQ. The CDR3 is 17 amino acids. V shed 1 base and J shed 3 bases, with 18 bases lying between them. CDR3 amino acids: CASSLSAGLEGTDTQYF. In DNA, the CDR3 is TGCGCCAGCAGCTTGAGCGCAGGGCTAGAAGGAACAGATACGCAGTATTTT.

The V gene is TRBV28, the J gene TRBJ1-2, with 8 bases lining up with TRBD1. The J segment lost 7 bases and the V segment lost 5 bases, leaving 6 bases of the junction unmatched. CDR1 and CDR2 (germline): MDHEN, SYDVKM. The CDR3 extends over 13 amino acids. The CDR3 sequence is CASSLRGRGGYTF. The CDR3 region has the DNA TGTGCCAGCAGTCTCAGGGGGCGAGGTGGCTACACCTTC.

This clone was picked up a small number of times. This chain connects TRBV5-1 to TRBJ1-5; 7 nucleotides match TRBD1. CDR1 and CDR2 (germline): SGHRS, YFSETQ. Trimming took 4 bases from V and 0 from J; bases not matched to a gene: 4. This CDR3 region has 15 residues. The CDR3 nucleotides are TGCGCCAGCAGCCAAGGGACAGATAGCAATCAGCCCCAGCATTTT. It is translated as CASSQGTDSNQPQHF.

The V gene is TRBV7-2, the J gene TRBJ1-4, with a possible D match to TRBD1 (5 bases). The germline V gene has CDR1 SGHTA and CDR2 FQGNSA. The CDR3 is made up of 16 amino acids. The V end lost 5 bases, the J end lost 2 bases, and 15 bases lay between the germline ends. The CDR3 here is CASSAQDKWTNEKLFF. CDR3 sequence (DNA): TGTGCCAGCAGCGCACAGGATAAGTGGACTAATGAAAAACTGTTTTTT.

This chain connects TRBV18 to TRBJ1-4, with unresolved D. The CDR3 is 13 residues long. From germline, CDR1 is KGHSH and CDR2 LQKENI. V lost 0 bases, J lost 8 bases, and 7 bases lay in between. CDR3 residues: CASSPPTHEKLFF. The CDR3, as DNA: TGTGCCAGCTCACCACCAACACACGAAAAACTGTTTTTT.

The rearrangement uses TRBV10-2 and TRBJ1-3; TRBD1 matches 9 bases. The J segment lost 8 bases and the V segment lost 8 bases, leaving 10 bases of the junction unmatched. Germline CDR1 and CDR2: WSHSY and SAAADI. The CDR3 loop spans 14 amino acids. CDR3 bases: TGCGCCAGCTCACTACAGGGGGCGCGGGACACCATATATTTT. Its translation is CASSLQGARDTIYF.

The chain recombines TRBV10-3 with TRBJ2-1, with TRBD2 matching over 9 bases. Germline CDR1 is ENHRY and CDR2 is SYGVKD. The CDR3 spans 18 residues. The V segment lost 0 bases and the J segment 7 bases; nucleotides outside the gene matches: 13. In DNA form, the CDR3 reads TGTGCCATCAGTGAGTCATCAGGAGGCGGGGGGGCGCGGAATGAGCAGTTCTTC. Amino acids: CAISESSGGGGARNEQFF.

V is TRBV2 and J is TRBJ2-7; 7 nucleotides match TRBD1. Germline V gene lookup returns CDR1 SNHLY and CDR2 FYNNEI. Trimming cost V 9 bases and J 3 bases; bases outside gene matches: 11. The CDR3 runs 14 residues. The CDR3 loop is CASNLQGILYEQYF. The CDR3 nucleotides are TGTGCCAGTAATTTACAGGGGATTCTCTACGAGCAGTACTTC.

This chain links TRBV5-1 with TRBJ2-3, with TRBD1 matching over 8 bases. The CDR3 loop spans 14 amino acids. J lost 4 bases, V lost 4 bases, and 5 bases had no gene match. Per the germline V gene, CDR1 is SGHRS and CDR2 is YFSETQ. The CDR3 nucleotides are TGCGCCAGCAGCCCCAGGACAGGGCCAGATACGCAGTATTTT. It codes for CASSPRTGPDTQYF.

V is TRBV4-1 and J is TRBJ1-6; no clear D. Trimming left V 0 bases short and J 0 bases short, with 9 bases between. CDR3 length: 17 amino acids. The germline CDR1 and CDR2 sequences are MGHRA and YSYEKL. CDR3 protein: CASSQDFGSSYNSPLHF. DNA of the CDR3: TGCGCCAGCAGCCAAGATTTCGGGAGCTCCTATAATTCACCCCTCCACTTT.

This sequence joins TRBV27 and TRBJ2-5, with TRBD2 matching over 13 bases. The trim removed 1 base at V and 0 bases at J, leaving 2 bases unmatched. This CDR3 has 17 residues. CDR1 is MNHEY and CDR2 is SMNVEV in the germline V gene (reference sequence). CDR3 residues: CASSLLGLAGDQETQYF. CDR3 DNA sequence: TGTGCCAGCAGTTTATTAGGACTAGCGGGGGACCAAGAGACCCAGTACTTC.